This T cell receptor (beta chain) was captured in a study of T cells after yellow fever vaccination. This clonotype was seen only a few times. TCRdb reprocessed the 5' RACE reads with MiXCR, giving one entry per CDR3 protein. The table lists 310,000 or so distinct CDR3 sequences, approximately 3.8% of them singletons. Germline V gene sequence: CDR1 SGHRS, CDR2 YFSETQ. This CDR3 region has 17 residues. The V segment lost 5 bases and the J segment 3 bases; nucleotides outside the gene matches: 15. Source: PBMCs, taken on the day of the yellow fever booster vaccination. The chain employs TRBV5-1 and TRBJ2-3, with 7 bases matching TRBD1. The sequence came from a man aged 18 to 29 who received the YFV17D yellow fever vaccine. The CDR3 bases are TGCGCCAGCAGAACGACGACAGGGACGGAGATTACAGATACGCAGTATTTT. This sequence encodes CASRTTTGTEITDTQYF.